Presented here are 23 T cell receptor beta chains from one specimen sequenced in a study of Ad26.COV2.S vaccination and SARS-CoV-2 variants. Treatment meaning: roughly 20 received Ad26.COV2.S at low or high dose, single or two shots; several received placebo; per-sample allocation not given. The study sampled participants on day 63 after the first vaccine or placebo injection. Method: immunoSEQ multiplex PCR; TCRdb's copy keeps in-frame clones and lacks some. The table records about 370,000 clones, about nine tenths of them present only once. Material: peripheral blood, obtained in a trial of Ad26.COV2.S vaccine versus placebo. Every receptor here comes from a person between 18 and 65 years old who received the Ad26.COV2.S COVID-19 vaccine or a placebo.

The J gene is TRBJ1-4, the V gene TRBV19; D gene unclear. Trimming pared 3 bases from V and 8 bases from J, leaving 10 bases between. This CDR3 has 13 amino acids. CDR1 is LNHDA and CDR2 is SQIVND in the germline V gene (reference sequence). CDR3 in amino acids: CASSISTLEKLFF. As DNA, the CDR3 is TGTGCCAGTAGTATTTCGACTTTGGAAAAACTGTTTTTT.

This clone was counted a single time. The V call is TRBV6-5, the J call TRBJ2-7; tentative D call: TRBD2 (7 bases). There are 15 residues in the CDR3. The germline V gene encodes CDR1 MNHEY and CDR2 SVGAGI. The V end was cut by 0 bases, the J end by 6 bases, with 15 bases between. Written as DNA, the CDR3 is TGTGCCAGCAGTTACTCGGATGCGGGGGCAAGCGAGCAGTACTTC. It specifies CASSYSDAGASEQYF.

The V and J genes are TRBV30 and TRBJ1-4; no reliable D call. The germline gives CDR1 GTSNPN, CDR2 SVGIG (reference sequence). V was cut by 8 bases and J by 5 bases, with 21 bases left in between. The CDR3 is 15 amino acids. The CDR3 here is CAVEDKRAGNEKLFF. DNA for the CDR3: TGTGCCGTGGAGGATAAACGCGCAGGAAATGAAAAACTGTTTTTT.

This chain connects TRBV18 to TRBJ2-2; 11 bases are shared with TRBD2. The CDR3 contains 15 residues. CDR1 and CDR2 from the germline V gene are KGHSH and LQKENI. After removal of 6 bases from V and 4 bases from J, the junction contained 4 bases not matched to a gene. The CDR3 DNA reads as TGTGCCAGCTCTCTAGCGGGGGGCCTCACCGGGGAGCTGTTTTTT. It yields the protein CASSLAGGLTGELFF. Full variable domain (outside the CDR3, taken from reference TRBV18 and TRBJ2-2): NAGVMQNPRHLVRRRGQEARLRCSPMKGHSHVYWYRQLPEEGLKFMVYLQKENIIDESGMPKERFSAEFPKEGPSILRIQQVVRGDSAAYFCASSLAGGLTGELFFGEGSRLTVL.

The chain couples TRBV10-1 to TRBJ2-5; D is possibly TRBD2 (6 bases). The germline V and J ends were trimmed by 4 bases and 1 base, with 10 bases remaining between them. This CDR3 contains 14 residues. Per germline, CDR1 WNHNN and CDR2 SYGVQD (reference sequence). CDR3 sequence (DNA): TGCGCCAGCAGTGGGGGGGACGGCCAAGAGACCCAGTACTTC. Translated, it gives CASSGGDGQETQYF.

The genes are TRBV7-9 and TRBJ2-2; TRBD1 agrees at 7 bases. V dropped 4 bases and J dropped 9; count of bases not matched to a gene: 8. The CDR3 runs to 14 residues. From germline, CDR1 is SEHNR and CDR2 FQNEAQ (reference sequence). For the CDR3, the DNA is TGTGCCAGCAGCTGGACAGGAGCCGACCGGGAGCTGTTTTTT. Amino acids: CASSWTGADRELFF.

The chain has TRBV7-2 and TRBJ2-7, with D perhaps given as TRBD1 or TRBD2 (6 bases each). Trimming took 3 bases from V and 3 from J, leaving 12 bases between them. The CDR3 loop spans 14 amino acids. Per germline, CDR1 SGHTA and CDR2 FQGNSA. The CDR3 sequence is CASSFGGHFYEQYF. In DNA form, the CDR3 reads TGTGCCAGCAGCTTCGGGGGACATTTCTACGAGCAGTACTTC. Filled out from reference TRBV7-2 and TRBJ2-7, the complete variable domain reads GAGVSQSPSNKVTEKGKDVELRCDPISGHTALYWYRQSLGQGLEFLIYFQGNSAPDKSGLPSDRFSAERTGGSVSTLTIQRTQQEDSAVYLCASSFGGHFYEQYFGPGTRLTVT.

DNA of the CDR3: TGTGCCAGCAGCACCGGACTAGGAGATACGCAGTATTTT. It specifies CASSTGLGDTQYF. The chain links TRBV11-1 to TRBJ2-3; the match to TRBD2 covers 7 bases. The germline V gene encodes CDR1 SGHAT and CDR2 FQDESV (reference sequence). The CDR3 is 13 amino acids. The V and J ends lost 5 bases and 5 bases, in that order; junction bases with no gene match: 4. Supplemented by reference TRBV11-1 and TRBJ2-3, the full variable domain reads EAEVAQSPRYKITEKSQAVAFWCDPISGHATLYWYRQILGQGPELLVQFQDESVVDDSQLPKDRFSAERLKGVDSTLKIQPAELGDSAMYLCASSTGLGDTQYFGPGTRLTVL.

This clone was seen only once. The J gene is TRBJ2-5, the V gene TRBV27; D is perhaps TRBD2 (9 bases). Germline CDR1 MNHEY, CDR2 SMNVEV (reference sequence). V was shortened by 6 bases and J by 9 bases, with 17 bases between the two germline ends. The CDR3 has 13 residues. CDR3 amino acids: CASSDSGGQAQYF. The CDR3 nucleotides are TGTGCCAGCAGCGATAGCGGGGGACAGGCCCAGTACTTC.

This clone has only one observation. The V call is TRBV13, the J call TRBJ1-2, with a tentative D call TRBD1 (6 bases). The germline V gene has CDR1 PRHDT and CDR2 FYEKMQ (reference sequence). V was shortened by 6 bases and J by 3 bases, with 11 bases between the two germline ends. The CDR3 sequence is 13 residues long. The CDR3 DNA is TGTGCCAGCAGTACCGACAGGCACTATGGCTACACCTTC. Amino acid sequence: CASSTDRHYGYTF.

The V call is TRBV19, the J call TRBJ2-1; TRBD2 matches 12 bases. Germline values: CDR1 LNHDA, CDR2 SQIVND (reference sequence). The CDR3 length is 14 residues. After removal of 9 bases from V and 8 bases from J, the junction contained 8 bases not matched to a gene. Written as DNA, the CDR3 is TGTGCCAGCCGACTAGCGGGGGCTTGGGATGAGCAGTTCTTC. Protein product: CASRLAGAWDEQFF.

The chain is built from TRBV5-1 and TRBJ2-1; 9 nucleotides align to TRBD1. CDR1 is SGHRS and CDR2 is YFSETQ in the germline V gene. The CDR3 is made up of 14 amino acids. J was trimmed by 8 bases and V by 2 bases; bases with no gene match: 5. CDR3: CASSLQGATDEQFF. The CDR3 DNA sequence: TGCGCCAGCAGCTTACAGGGGGCGACGGATGAGCAGTTCTTC.

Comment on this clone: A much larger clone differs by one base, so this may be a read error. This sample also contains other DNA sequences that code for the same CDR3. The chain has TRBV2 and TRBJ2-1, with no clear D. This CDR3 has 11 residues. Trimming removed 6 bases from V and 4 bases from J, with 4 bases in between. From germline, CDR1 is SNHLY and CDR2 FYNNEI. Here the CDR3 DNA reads TGTGCCAGCAGCCCATACAATGAGCAGTTCTTC. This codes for CASSPYNEQFF.

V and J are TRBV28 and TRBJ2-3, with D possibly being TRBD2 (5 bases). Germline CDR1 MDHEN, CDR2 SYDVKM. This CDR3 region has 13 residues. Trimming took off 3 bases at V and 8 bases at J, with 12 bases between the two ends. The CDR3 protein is CASSLDFPGTQYF. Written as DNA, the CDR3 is TGTGCCAGCAGTTTGGACTTCCCAGGTACGCAGTATTTT.

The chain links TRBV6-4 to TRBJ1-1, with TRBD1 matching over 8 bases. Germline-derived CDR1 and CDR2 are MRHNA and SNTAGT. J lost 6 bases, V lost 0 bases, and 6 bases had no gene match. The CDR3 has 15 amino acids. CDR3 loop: CASSDSTGEVAEAFF. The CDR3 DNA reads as TGTGCCAGCAGTGACTCGACAGGGGAGGTCGCTGAAGCTTTCTTT.

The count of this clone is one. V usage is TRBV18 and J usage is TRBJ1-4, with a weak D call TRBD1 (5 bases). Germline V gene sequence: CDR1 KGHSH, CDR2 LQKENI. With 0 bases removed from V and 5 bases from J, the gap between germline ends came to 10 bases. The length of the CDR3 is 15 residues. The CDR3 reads CASSPPNRQNEKLFF. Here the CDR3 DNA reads TGTGCCAGCTCACCACCGAACAGACAGAATGAAAAACTGTTTTTT.

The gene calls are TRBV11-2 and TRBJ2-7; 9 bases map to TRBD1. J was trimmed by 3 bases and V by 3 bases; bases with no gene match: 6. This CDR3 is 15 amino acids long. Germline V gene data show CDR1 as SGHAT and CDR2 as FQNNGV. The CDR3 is CASSLGTGGFYEQYF. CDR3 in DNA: TGTGCCAGCAGCTTGGGAACAGGGGGCTTCTACGAGCAGTACTTC. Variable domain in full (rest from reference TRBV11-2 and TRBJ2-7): EAGVAQSPRYKIIEKRQSVAFWCNPISGHATLYWYQQILGQGPKLLIQFQNNGVVDDSQLPKDRFSAERLKGVDSTLKIQPAKLEDSAVYLCASSLGTGGFYEQYFGPGTRLTVT.

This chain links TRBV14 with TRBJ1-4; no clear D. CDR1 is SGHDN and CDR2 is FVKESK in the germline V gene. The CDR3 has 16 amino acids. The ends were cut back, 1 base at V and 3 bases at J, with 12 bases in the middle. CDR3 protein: CASSQGARSANEKLFF. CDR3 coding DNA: TGTGCCAGCAGCCAAGGGGCCAGGTCGGCTAATGAAAAACTGTTTTTT.

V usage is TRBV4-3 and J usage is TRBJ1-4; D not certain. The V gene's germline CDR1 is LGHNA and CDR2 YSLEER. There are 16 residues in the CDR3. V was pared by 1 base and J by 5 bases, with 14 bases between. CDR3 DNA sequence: TGCGCCAGCAGCCAAGGCCCCCGTGCGGCAAATGAAAAACTGTTTTTT. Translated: CASSQGPRAANEKLFF.

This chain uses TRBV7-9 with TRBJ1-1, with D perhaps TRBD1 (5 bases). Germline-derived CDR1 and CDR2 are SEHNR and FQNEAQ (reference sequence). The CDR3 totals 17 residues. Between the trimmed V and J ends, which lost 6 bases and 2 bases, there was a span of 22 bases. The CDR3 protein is CASRGQGVVVTNTEAFF. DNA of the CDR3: TGTGCCAGCAGGGGCCAAGGGGTGGTTGTTACTAACACTGAAGCTTTCTTT.

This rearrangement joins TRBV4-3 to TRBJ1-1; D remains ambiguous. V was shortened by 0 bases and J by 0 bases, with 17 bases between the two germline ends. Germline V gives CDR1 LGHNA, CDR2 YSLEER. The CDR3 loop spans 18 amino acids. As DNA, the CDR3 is TGCGCCAGCAGCCAAGAGCACCAGTCGAGCACTCTGAACACTGAAGCTTTCTTT. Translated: CASSQEHQSSTLNTEAFF.

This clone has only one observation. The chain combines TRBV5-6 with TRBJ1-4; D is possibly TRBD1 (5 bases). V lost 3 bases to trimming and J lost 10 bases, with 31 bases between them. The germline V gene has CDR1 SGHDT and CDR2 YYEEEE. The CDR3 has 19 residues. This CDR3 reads CASSSNQETVNGPIGKLFF. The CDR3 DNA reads TGTGCCAGCAGCTCAAATCAAGAGACAGTGAATGGGCCAATTGGAAAACTGTTTTTT.

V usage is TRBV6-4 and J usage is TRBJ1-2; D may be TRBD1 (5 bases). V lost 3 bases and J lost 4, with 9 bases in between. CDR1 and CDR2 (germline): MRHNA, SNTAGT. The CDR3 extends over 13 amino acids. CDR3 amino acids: CASSEGLFYGYTF. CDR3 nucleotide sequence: TGTGCCAGCAGTGAGGGGCTATTCTATGGCTACACCTTC.